These 24 T cell receptor beta chains share one sample of origin, sequenced in a study of blood T cell repertoires in COVID-19. Sequencing was performed with immunoSEQ multiplex PCR; in TCRdb, only in-frame clones are kept and a portion is missing. In the table there are approximately 150,000 clones, about four fifths of which are singletons. Material for sequencing was peripheral blood. Source of these receptors: a man between 65 and 85 years old who had recovered from COVID-19.

CDR3 region: CAWSVKDEGLNSPLHF. The CDR3 region has the DNA TGTGCCTGGAGTGTAAAGGACGAGGGATTGAATTCACCCCTCCACTTT. The chain combines TRBV30 with TRBJ1-6; no definite D call. This CDR3 region has 16 residues. The germline CDR1 and CDR2 sequences are GTSNPN and SVGIG (reference sequence). Trimming shortened V by 0 bases and J by 7 bases, and 16 bases separated the two germline ends.

This clone showed up just a few times. Germline is not matched at one junction end, which may reflect a read error. The genes are TRBV6-5 and TRBJ1-4; 7 nucleotides align to TRBD1. The germline V gene has CDR1 MNHEY and CDR2 SVGAGI. CDR3 size: 15 residues. The CDR3 loop reads CASTRSQGGDDKLFF. CDR3 coding DNA: TGTGCCAGCACCCGGTCACAAGGGGGCGATGACAAACTGTTTTTT.

This chain links TRBV4-1 with TRBJ2-7; 7 bases are shared with TRBD2. The CDR3 consists of 16 residues. Germline CDR1 reads MGHRA; CDR2 reads YSYEKL. Trimming removed 1 base from V and 1 base from J; junction bases left unmatched: 7. The CDR3 reads CASSQVTGGISYEQYF. The CDR3 nucleotides are TGCGCCAGCAGCCAAGTGACGGGAGGTATTTCCTACGAGCAGTACTTC.

The chain joins TRBV6-5 to TRBJ2-1; TRBD2 matches 10 bases. The CDR3 contains 15 residues. The germline V gene has CDR1 MNHEY and CDR2 SVGAGI. Unmatched junction bases numbered 12, after V lost 7 bases and J lost 9 bases. This CDR3 reads CASTFGAAGGSEQFF. DNA of the CDR3: TGTGCCAGCACCTTCGGGGCAGCGGGAGGGTCTGAGCAGTTCTTC.

This clone was seen once. The chain carries TRBV5-1 and TRBJ1-4; 10 bases match TRBD1. The CDR3 runs 15 residues. Germline V lookup: CDR1 SGHRS, CDR2 YFSETQ. Trimming at V came to 2 bases and at J to 7 bases, leaving 5 bases not matched to a gene. The CDR3 here is CASSLRDRGREKLFF. The CDR3 DNA follows: TGCGCCAGCAGCTTAAGGGACAGGGGCCGTGAAAAACTGTTTTTT.

This clone was seen just once. The chain has TRBV29-1 and TRBJ1-1; a weak D match, TRBD1 (5 bases). The V end lost 5 bases, the J end lost 6 bases, and 13 bases lay between the germline ends. The germline gives CDR1 SQVTM, CDR2 ANQGSEA. The CDR3 contains 12 residues. The DNA for the CDR3 is TGCAGCGTTTTGGGTTGGGGGGCTGAAGCTTTCTTT. Translating gives CSVLGWGAEAFF.

The chain couples TRBV2 to TRBJ2-5; D not resolved. The CDR3 is 15 residues long. Between the trimmed V and J ends, which lost 1 base and 5 bases, there was a span of 14 bases. Germline CDR1 reads SNHLY; CDR2 reads FYNNEI. The CDR3 bases are TGTGCCAGCAGTGAAGTAACCAGGATGTCGGAGACCCAGTACTTC. Encoded protein: CASSEVTRMSETQYF.

This clone occurred a few times. The genes are TRBV9 and TRBJ2-3; 9 bases align to TRBD1. Unmatched junction bases numbered 7, after V lost 4 bases and J lost 4 bases. The CDR3 runs 15 residues. CDR1 and CDR2 from the germline V gene are SGDLS and YYNGEE. CDR3 in amino acids: CASSLGGTGPDTQYF. The CDR3, as DNA: TGTGCCAGCAGCTTAGGAGGGACAGGGCCAGATACGCAGTATTTT.

The chain carries TRBV27 and TRBJ2-4; D call uncertain. This CDR3 region has 12 residues. In germline, CDR1 is MNHEY, CDR2 SMNVEV (reference sequence). V shed 5 bases and J shed 8 bases, with 10 bases lying between them. CDR3 in DNA: TGTGCCAGCAGTCCAAATGACTACATTCAGTACTTC. Amino acids: CASSPNDYIQYF.

The chain carries TRBV6-6 and TRBJ2-1, with 12 bases lining up with TRBD2. The CDR3 is 16 amino acids. Losses at the gene ends were 6 bases for V and 7 bases for J; bases not matched to a gene: 10. The germline V gene has CDR1 MNHNY and CDR2 SVGAGI (reference sequence). CDR3 amino acids: CASRLAGGSFSNEQFF. DNA of the CDR3: TGTGCCAGCAGACTAGCGGGAGGAAGCTTTTCGAATGAGCAGTTCTTC.

The chain has TRBV29-1 and TRBJ1-2, with D perhaps matching TRBD1 (5 bases). This CDR3 has 15 residues. The germline V gene encodes CDR1 SQVTM and CDR2 ANQGSEA. With 2 bases removed from V and 4 bases from J, the gap between germline ends came to 17 bases. Here the CDR3 reads CSVETGSIPTYGYTF. CDR3 DNA sequence: TGCAGCGTTGAAACAGGCTCTATCCCTACCTATGGCTACACCTTC. The full variable domain, with the rest looked up from reference TRBV29-1 and TRBJ1-2, is SAVISQKPSRDICQRGTSLTIQCQVDSQVTMMFWYRQQPGQSLTLIATANQGSEATYESGFVIDKFPISRPNLTFSTLTVSNMSPEDSSIYLCSVETGSIPTYGYTFGSGTRLTVV.

The chain employs TRBV7-9 and TRBJ2-2; the D gene is possibly TRBD2 (5 bases). This CDR3 region has 15 residues. Germline CDR1 SEHNR, CDR2 FQNEAQ (reference sequence). The V gene lost 1 base and the J gene lost 5 bases, with 11 bases spanning the gap. CDR3 amino acids: CASSLGRAVTGELFF. CDR3 bases: TGTGCCAGCAGCTTAGGGAGAGCGGTTACCGGGGAGCTGTTTTTT. The full variable domain, with the rest looked up from reference TRBV7-9 and TRBJ2-2, is DTGVSQNPRHKITKRGQNVTFRCDPISEHNRLYWYRQTLGQGPEFLTYFQNEAQLEKSRLLSDRFSAERPKGSFSTLEIQRTEQGDSAMYLCASSLGRAVTGELFFGEGSRLTVL.

This rearrangement joins TRBV19 to TRBJ2-1, with 9 bases that match TRBD2. Trimming at V came to 7 bases and at J to 1 base, leaving 5 bases not matched to a gene. Germline CDR1 is LNHDA and CDR2 is SQIVND (reference sequence). The CDR3 length is 15 residues. CDR3 sequence: CASTRTSDSYNEQFF. Here the CDR3 DNA reads TGTGCCAGTACCCGGACTAGCGATTCCTACAATGAGCAGTTCTTC.

The V call is TRBV3-1 (or the pseudogene TRBV3-2), the J call TRBJ2-2, with 10 bases that match TRBD2. Germline-derived CDR1 and CDR2 are LGHDT and YNNKEL (reference sequence). The CDR3 has 16 residues. Losses at the gene ends were 2 bases for V and 7 bases for J; bases not matched to a gene: 7. This CDR3 is CASSQTGTSVGGELFF. The CDR3 DNA follows: TGTGCCAGCAGCCAAACCGGGACTAGCGTGGGCGGGGAGCTGTTTTTT.

The V call is TRBV19, the J call TRBJ1-5, with 11 bases aligning to TRBD1. Unmatched junction bases numbered 2, after V lost 9 bases and J lost 4 bases. Per germline, CDR1 LNHDA and CDR2 SQIVND (reference sequence). The CDR3 covers 13 residues. CDR3 residues: CASGDRGNQPQHF. The CDR3, as DNA: TGTGCCAGCGGGGACAGGGGGAATCAGCCCCAGCATTTT.

The rearrangement joins TRBV14 to TRBJ2-7; perhaps TRBD2 as D (5 bases). The germline gives CDR1 SGHDN, CDR2 FVKESK. V was trimmed by 4 bases and J by 1 base, leaving 14 bases between them. The CDR3 is made up of 15 amino acids. DNA for the CDR3: TGTGCCAGCAGCCTACGCCGGACGGGATCCTACGAGCAGTACTTC. Its translation is CASSLRRTGSYEQYF.

The chain carries TRBV27 and TRBJ1-1; 7 bases map to TRBD1. The CDR3 loop spans 15 amino acids. Germline-derived CDR1 and CDR2 are MNHEY and SMNVEV (reference sequence). With V trimmed by 3 bases and J by 5 bases, 9 bases remained unmatched. The CDR3 nucleotides are TGTGCCAGCAGTTTGACAGGGCTCCTACTAACTGAAGCTTTCTTT. Translating gives CASSLTGLLLTEAFF.

J is TRBJ2-1 and V is TRBV19, with D perhaps TRBD2 (6 bases). CDR1 and CDR2 from the germline V gene are LNHDA and SQIVND (reference sequence). Trimming removed 6 bases at V and 0 bases at J, with 21 bases between. This CDR3 is 18 amino acids long. The CDR3 region is CASRIRGGTGFSYNEQFF. The CDR3 DNA reads as TGTGCCAGTAGGATAAGGGGCGGGACCGGGTTCTCCTACAATGAGCAGTTCTTC.

This chain joins TRBV5-4 and TRBJ2-7, with unresolved D. The V end lost 1 base, the J end lost 7 bases, and 9 bases lay between the germline ends. The CDR3 loop spans 12 amino acids. Germline values: CDR1 SGHNT, CDR2 YYREEE (reference sequence). DNA of the CDR3: TGTGCCAGCAGCTTGCCCCTACGAGAGCAGTACTTC. Its protein is CASSLPLREQYF.

The chain carries TRBV5-1 and TRBJ2-5, with D maybe TRBD2 (5 bases). This CDR3 is 14 amino acids long. Germline assignment: CDR1 SGHRS and CDR2 YFSETQ. V was trimmed by 0 bases and J by 5 bases, leaving 11 bases between them. In DNA, the CDR3 is TGCGCCAGCAGCTTGGGGAGCGGCGGGGAGACCCAGTACTTC. Encoded protein: CASSLGSGGETQYF.

The chain uses TRBV27 and TRBJ1-2, with 7 bases matching TRBD1. V lost 4 bases and J lost 7; bases outside the gene matches: 15. Germline loops: CDR1 MNHEY, CDR2 SMNVEV (reference sequence). This CDR3 has 16 residues. The CDR3 region is CASSSLTGQSGSGYTF. The CDR3 bases are TGTGCCAGCAGTTCCCTAACGGGACAGAGTGGCTCTGGCTACACCTTC.

V and J are TRBV3-1 (or the pseudogene TRBV3-2) and TRBJ2-7; D not resolved. The germline CDR1 and CDR2 sequences are LGHDT and YNNKEL (reference sequence). This CDR3 has 14 amino acids. The V and J ends lost 3 bases and 5 bases respectively, with 14 bases between them. CDR3: CASSHSILADEQYF. The DNA for the CDR3 is TGTGCCAGCAGCCATTCCATTCTGGCTGACGAGCAGTACTTC.

This clone was recorded only once. This chain connects TRBV7-2 to TRBJ1-2, with TRBD1 matching over 8 bases. Germline-derived CDR1 and CDR2 are SGHTA and FQGNSA. The V and J ends lost 1 base and 5 bases, in that order; junction bases with no gene match: 9. This CDR3 has 16 residues. The CDR3 reads CASSLVAQGAGYGYTF. CDR3 DNA sequence: TGTGCCAGCAGCTTAGTGGCGCAGGGGGCGGGGTATGGCTACACCTTC.

The rearrangement joins TRBV12-5 to TRBJ2-1; tentative D call: TRBD2 (6 bases). Germline V lookup: CDR1 LGHNT, CDR2 FRNRAP. This CDR3 region has 13 residues. V was trimmed by 6 bases and J by 7 bases, leaving 13 bases between them. The CDR3 sequence is CASGRELGNEQFF. In DNA form, the CDR3 reads TGTGCTAGTGGGCGGGAACTGGGGAATGAGCAGTTCTTC.